These T cell receptor beta chains were read from a single sample in a study of blood T cell repertoires in COVID-19. Repertoires were generated with immunoSEQ multiplex PCR, while TCRdb's copy carries only in-frame clones and drops some. There are fewer than 200,000 clones in the sample; around 67% occur only once, and about 3% lies in the top ten. The sequenced sample consisted of peripheral blood. The origin of the receptors is a woman aged 80 or over with acute or convalescent COVID-19. Both conserved end residues are part of each CDR3. D genes are given only for firm matches. A row's size may be missing; if present it is once, few, many or a size class.

v_call,j_call,d_call,clone_size,cdr3_aa,cdr3_nt
TRBV12-3/TRBV12-4,TRBJ1-2,NA,NA,CASHEEGTFGYTF,TGTGCCAGTCACGAGGAGGGAACCTTCGGCTACACCTTC
TRBV27,TRBJ2-7,TRBD2,NA,CASSLFQNPTSRWDEQYF,TGTGCCAGCAGTTTATTCCAGAACCCGACTAGCCGTTGGGACGAGCAGTACTTC
TRBV5-1,TRBJ1-1,TRBD1,NA,CASSLGLVTGLWNTEAFF,TGCGCCAGCAGCTTGGGTTTAGTGACAGGGCTATGGAACACTGAAGCTTTCTTT
TRBV29-1,TRBJ1-1,NA,NA,CSVDLVNTEAFF,TGCAGCGTTGATCTCGTGAACACTGAAGCTTTCTTT
TRBV6-6,TRBJ2-2,TRBD2,NA,CASSRGLASPGELFF,TGTGCCAGCAGCAGGGGACTAGCTTCCCCCGGGGAGCTGTTTTTT
TRBV4-1,TRBJ2-1,TRBD2,NA,CASSHPPGLAGDEQFF,TGCGCCAGCAGCCACCCCCCGGGACTAGCGGGAGATGAGCAGTTCTTC
TRBV10-3,TRBJ1-6,NA,once,CAISDPHQAGGWDNSPLHF,TGTGCCATCAGTGACCCCCACCAAGCGGGGGGCTGGGATAATTCACCCCTCCACTTT
TRBV9,TRBJ2-1,TRBD2,NA,CASSVHRDYYNNEQFF,TGTGCCAGCAGCGTACACCGGGACTATTATAACAATGAGCAGTTCTTC
TRBV29-1,TRBJ2-3,TRBD1,NA,CSVPGQDTGNTDTQYF,TGCAGCGTTCCGGGACAGGATACTGGAAACACAGATACGCAGTATTTT
TRBV2,TRBJ1-5,NA,NA,CASSEALLGAGQPQHF,TGTGCCAGCAGTGAAGCGCTTCTGGGGGCCGGGCAGCCCCAGCATTTT
TRBV6-4,TRBJ1-3,NA,NA,CASSDIKPKSGNTIYF,TGTGCCAGCAGTGACATCAAGCCCAAGTCTGGAAACACCATATATTTT
TRBV27,TRBJ1-2,TRBD1,once,CASTTPGQGGQDGYTF,TGTGCCAGCACCACCCCGGGACAGGGGGGACAGGATGGCTACACCTTC
TRBV7-2,TRBJ2-3,NA,NA,CASSSAAGPGNTQYF,TGTGCCAGCAGCTCAGCGGCCGGACCGGGGAATACGCAGTATTTT
TRBV29-1,TRBJ2-1,TRBD1,NA,CSVDQKDRGAYNEQFF,TGCAGCGTCGACCAAAAAGACAGGGGGGCCTACAATGAGCAGTTCTTC
TRBV5-1,TRBJ2-5,NA,NA,CASSLSQETQYF,TGCGCCAGCAGCCTATCCCAAGAGACCCAGTACTTC
TRBV5-4,TRBJ2-5,NA,NA,CASSLEQGETQYF,TGTGCCAGCAGCTTGGAACAGGGAGAGACCCAGTACTTC
TRBV7-9,TRBJ2-3,TRBD2,NA,CASSIRLAGADTQYF,TGTGCCAGCAGCATCAGACTAGCGGGAGCGGATACGCAGTATTTT
TRBV10-3,TRBJ1-5,NA,NA,CAISSEHAAGGNQPQHF,TGTGCCATCAGTAGCGAACACGCCGCGGGTGGTAATCAGCCCCAGCATTTT
TRBV3-1/TRBV3-2,TRBJ2-2,NA,NA,CASRQVVGTGELFF,TGTGCCAGCAGACAGGTAGTAGGAACCGGGGAGCTGTTTTTT
TRBV28,TRBJ2-7,TRBD2,NA,CASSPPSGNSYEQYF,TGTGCCAGCAGTCCCCCTAGCGGGAATTCCTACGAGCAGTACTTC
TRBV19,TRBJ1-5,TRBD1,once,CASSRPRTGVQPQHF,TGTGCCAGTAGTCGACCGAGGACAGGGGTACAGCCCCAGCATTTT
TRBV10-3,TRBJ1-1,NA,NA,CAIRWDKNTEAFF,TGTGCCATCAGATGGGACAAGAACACTGAAGCTTTCTTT
TRBV24-1,TRBJ1-5,NA,NA,CATSEAGGNQPQHF,TGTGCCACCAGTGAGGCCGGGGGCAATCAGCCCCAGCATTTT
TRBV18,TRBJ2-7,TRBD2,NA,CASSPTSGTGSYEQYF,TGTGCCAGCTCCCCGACTAGCGGGACGGGTTCCTACGAGCAGTACTTC
TRBV14,TRBJ1-2,NA,NA,CASSQTTADYTF,TGTGCCAGCAGCCAGACAACTGCTGACTACACCTTC
TRBV6-1,TRBJ1-2,TRBD1,NA,CASSETQGLNYGYTF,TGTGCCAGCAGTGAAACACAGGGGCTGAACTATGGCTACACCTTC
TRBV7-2,TRBJ1-1,NA,NA,CASREWTEAFF,TGTGCCAGCAGGGAGTGGACTGAAGCTTTCTTT